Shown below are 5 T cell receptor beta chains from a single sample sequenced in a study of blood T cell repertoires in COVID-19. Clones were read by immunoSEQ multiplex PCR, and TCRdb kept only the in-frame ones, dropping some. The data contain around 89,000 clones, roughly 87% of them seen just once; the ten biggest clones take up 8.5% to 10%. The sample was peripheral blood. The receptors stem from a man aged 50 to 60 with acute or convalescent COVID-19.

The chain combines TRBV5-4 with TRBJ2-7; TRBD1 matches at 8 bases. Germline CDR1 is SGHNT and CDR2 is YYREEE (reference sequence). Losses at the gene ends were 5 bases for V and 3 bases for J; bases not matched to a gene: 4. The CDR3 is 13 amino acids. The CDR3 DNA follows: TGTGCCAGCAGTATGGACAGGGACTACGAGCAGTACGTC. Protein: CASSMDRDYEQYV.

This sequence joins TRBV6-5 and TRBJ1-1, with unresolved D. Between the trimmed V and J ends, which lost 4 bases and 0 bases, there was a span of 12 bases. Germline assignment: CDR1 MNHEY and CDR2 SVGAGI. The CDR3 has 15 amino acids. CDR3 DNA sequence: TGTGCCAGCAGTTCCCGGGGAATATTGAACACTGAAGCTTTCTTT. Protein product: CASSSRGILNTEAFF.

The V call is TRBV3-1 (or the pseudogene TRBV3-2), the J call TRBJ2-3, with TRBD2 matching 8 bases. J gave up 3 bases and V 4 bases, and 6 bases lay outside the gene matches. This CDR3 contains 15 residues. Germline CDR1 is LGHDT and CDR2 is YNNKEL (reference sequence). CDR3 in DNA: TGTGCCAGCAGCCCCTCGGGGGGGCCGACAGATACGCAGTATTTT. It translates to CASSPSGGPTDTQYF.

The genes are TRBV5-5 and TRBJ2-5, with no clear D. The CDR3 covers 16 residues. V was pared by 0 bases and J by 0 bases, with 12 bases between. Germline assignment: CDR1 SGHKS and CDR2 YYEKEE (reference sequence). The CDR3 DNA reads TGTGCCAGCAGCTTGGCCGGGTCCTCGTACCAAGAGACCCAGTACTTC. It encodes CASSLAGSSYQETQYF.

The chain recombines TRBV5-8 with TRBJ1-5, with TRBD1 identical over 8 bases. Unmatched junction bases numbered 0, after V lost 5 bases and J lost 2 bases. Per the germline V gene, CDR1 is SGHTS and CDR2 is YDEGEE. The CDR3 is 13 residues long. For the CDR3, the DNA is TGTGCCAGCAGGGGACAGGGCAATCAGCCCCAGCATTTT. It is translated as CASRGQGNQPQHF.